This entry lists 24 T cell receptor beta chains sequenced from one sample in a study of blood T cell repertoires in COVID-19 (dated by TCRdb to about 2020). Receptor libraries were prepared by the immunoSEQ multiplex PCR assay. TCRdb mirrors the immuneACCESS table, restricted to in-frame sequences. Some clones are absent from its copies; in checked studies, under half trace to an unresolved V gene, and the reason for the others is unknown. This sample holds about 41,000 clones; more than 65% were observed only once. The ten largest clones represent roughly a quarter of the sample. The sequencing input was peripheral blood. The receptors were gathered from an elderly man with acute or convalescent COVID-19.

Only a few counts were recorded for this clone. The chain joins TRBV9 to TRBJ2-3; perhaps TRBD2 as D (6 bases). V lost 0 bases to trimming and J lost 2 bases, with 7 bases between them. This CDR3 contains 14 residues. Germline CDR1 reads SGDLS; CDR2 reads YYNGEE. The CDR3 DNA follows: TGTGCCAGCAGCGTAGCGGGGGTCACAGATACGCAGTATTTT. Protein product: CASSVAGVTDTQYF.

The V and J genes are TRBV18 and TRBJ1-1, with D perhaps TRBD1 (6 bases). Germline CDR1 reads KGHSH; CDR2 reads LQKENI. V was shortened by 1 base and J by 2 bases, with 11 bases between the two germline ends. CDR3 length equals 15 residues. CDR3 sequence (DNA): TGTGCCAGCTCACCACACAGGGTGGACAACACTGAAGCTTTCTTT. It is translated as CASSPHRVDNTEAFF.

The gene calls are TRBV3-1 (or the pseudogene TRBV3-2) and TRBJ2-7; TRBD1 aligns across 7 bases. The CDR3 sequence is 15 residues long. In germline, CDR1 is LGHDT, CDR2 YNNKEL (reference sequence). V was clipped by 1 base and J by 1 base; unmatched bases: 4. The CDR3 DNA is TGTGCCAGCAGCCAAGGACAGGGAAGGTCCTACGAGCAGTACTTC. Its translation is CASSQGQGRSYEQYF.

The V call is TRBV6-2 or TRBV6-3, the J call TRBJ1-1, with D unclear. This CDR3 spans 13 amino acids. Trimming took 1 base from V and 4 from J, leaving 7 bases between them. Germline V gene sequence: CDR1 MNHEY, CDR2 SVGEGT. As DNA, the CDR3 is TGTGCCAGCAGTTACTACCGGGGCACTGAAGCTTTCTTT. It is translated as CASSYYRGTEAFF.

This sequence joins TRBV4-2 and TRBJ2-5; TRBD2 matches at 10 bases. There are 15 residues in the CDR3. V dropped 1 base and J dropped 4; count of bases not matched to a gene: 3. CDR1 is LGHNA, CDR2 YNFKEQ, per germline. CDR3 DNA sequence: TGTGCCAGCAGCCAAGCTAGCGGGAGTGGAGAGACCCAGTACTTC. Its translation is CASSQASGSGETQYF.

This chain connects TRBV9 to TRBJ2-2, with TRBD2 matching over 9 bases. The CDR3 is 17 residues long. The germline CDR1 and CDR2 sequences are SGDLS and YYNGEE. Trimming at V came to 0 bases and at J to 4 bases, leaving 7 bases not matched to a gene. The CDR3 spells CASSVAFLAGTTGELFF. CDR3 DNA: TGTGCCAGCAGCGTAGCTTTTCTAGCGGGAACCACCGGGGAGCTGTTTTTT.

The chain uses TRBV4-2 and TRBJ1-4, with D tentatively TRBD1 (5 bases). This CDR3 spans 16 amino acids. In germline, CDR1 is LGHNA, CDR2 YNFKEQ. V lost 0 bases and J lost 2, with 10 bases in between. In nucleotides, the CDR3 is TGTGCCAGCAGCCAAGACCTGTCAGGGACTAATGAAAAACTGTTTTTT. It codes for CASSQDLSGTNEKLFF.

The J gene is TRBJ2-5, the V gene TRBV18; 15 nucleotides agree with TRBD2. Germline CDR1 KGHSH, CDR2 LQKENI. Germline trimming cut 3 bases from V and 1 base from J; bases unmatched to any gene: 0. The CDR3 runs 16 residues. The CDR3 bases are TGTGCCAGCTCACCGGGACTAGCGGGGGGCCAAGAGACCCAGTACTTC. Its translation is CASSPGLAGGQETQYF.

This sequence joins TRBV6-5 and TRBJ1-4; D is unresolved. Trimming stripped 4 bases from V and 0 bases from J, with 12 bases between. CDR3 length: 16 residues. Germline lookup yields CDR1 MNHEY and CDR2 SVGAGI. The chain's CDR3 is CASSSYSYATNEKLFF. For the CDR3, the DNA is TGTGCCAGCAGTTCGTACAGTTATGCAACTAATGAAAAACTGTTTTTT.

The chain couples TRBV7-3 to TRBJ2-1; 12 positions match TRBD2. Germline lookup yields CDR1 SGHTA and CDR2 FQGTGA. J was trimmed by 5 bases and V by 5 bases; bases with no gene match: 4. The CDR3 totals 15 residues. CDR3 amino acids: CASSARLAGDNEQFF. CDR3 DNA: TGTGCCAGCAGCGCCCGACTAGCGGGGGACAATGAGCAGTTCTTC.

The DNA of the CDR3 is TGTGCCAGCAGTTTGGACAGGGGGGGCTACGGCTACACCTTC. This translates into CASSLDRGGYGYTF. The V call is TRBV28, the J call TRBJ1-2, with 10 nucleotides matching TRBD1. This CDR3 is built from 14 residues. Germline CDR1 reads MDHEN; CDR2 reads SYDVKM. V trimming: 3 bases; J trimming: 8 bases; junction bases outside the gene matches: 6.

The chain is built from TRBV5-4 and TRBJ2-1, with D perhaps matching TRBD2 (6 bases). Germline CDR1 is SGHNT and CDR2 is YYREEE (reference sequence). CDR3 length: 15 residues. The V gene lost 0 bases and the J gene lost 1 base, with 8 bases spanning the gap. For the CDR3, the DNA is TGTGCCAGCAGCTTGGGGGCGGGATCCTACAATGAGCAGTTCTTC. Protein sequence: CASSLGAGSYNEQFF.

This chain uses TRBV5-1 with TRBJ2-3; TRBD2 agrees at 12 bases. CDR3 size: 16 residues. Germline V lookup: CDR1 SGHRS, CDR2 YFSETQ. J gave up 3 bases and V 2 bases, and 4 bases lay outside the gene matches. The CDR3, as DNA: TGCGCCAGCAGCTTTACCCTAGCGGGGGGGACAGATACGCAGTATTTT. It specifies CASSFTLAGGTDTQYF.

The chain carries TRBV7-9 and TRBJ1-2; perhaps TRBD1 as D (5 bases). CDR3 length: 13 residues. Trimming removed 5 bases from V and 8 bases from J, with 15 bases in between. CDR1 and CDR2 from the germline V gene are SEHNR and FQNEAQ (reference sequence). The CDR3 region is CASSLQAAEGYTF. The DNA for the CDR3 is TGTGCCAGCAGCCTACAGGCGGCCGAAGGCTACACCTTC.

The gene calls are TRBV11-2 and TRBJ2-1, with no clear D. This CDR3 is 14 amino acids long. The germline V gene encodes CDR1 SGHAT and CDR2 FQNNGV. Trimming shortened V by 6 bases and J by 6 bases, and 15 bases separated the two germline ends. CDR3 DNA: TGTGCCAGCAGTTCCCCCGACCGGGTCAATGAGCAGTTCTTC. It yields the protein CASSSPDRVNEQFF.

This chain joins TRBV5-1 and TRBJ2-6, with D perhaps matching TRBD2 (6 bases). The V end lost 5 bases, the J end lost 0 bases, and 15 bases lay between the germline ends. Germline V gene data show CDR1 as SGHRS and CDR2 as YFSETQ. The CDR3 sequence is 17 residues long. CDR3 bases: TGCGCCAGCAGTAGGACTACCGCCCTCTCTGGGGCCAACGTCCTGACTTTC. Translated, it gives CASSRTTALSGANVLTF.

This chain joins TRBV7-2 and TRBJ2-5, with TRBD2 matching over 7 bases. The germline V gene has CDR1 SGHTA and CDR2 FQGNSA. V was clipped by 8 bases and J by 7 bases; unmatched bases: 13. CDR3 length: 14 amino acids. The CDR3, as DNA: TGTGCCAGCGCCCCCACTAGCGCCTCCCCGACCCAGTACTTC. This sequence encodes CASAPTSASPTQYF. The whole variable domain, filled in from reference TRBV7-2 and TRBJ2-5, reads GAGVSQSPSNKVTEKGKDVELRCDPISGHTALYWYRQSLGQGLEFLIYFQGNSAPDKSGLPSDRFSAERTGGSVSTLTIQRTQQEDSAVYLCASAPTSASPTQYFGPGTRLLVL.

This clone was counted once. The chain links TRBV18 to TRBJ1-1, with 7 bases identical to TRBD1. The CDR3 has 14 residues. In germline, CDR1 is KGHSH, CDR2 LQKENI. V lost 3 bases to trimming and J lost 4 bases; unmatched junction nucleotides: 5. The CDR3 nucleotides are TGTGCCAGCTCACCTAACAGGGGAGGCACTGAAGCTTTCTTT. It specifies CASSPNRGGTEAFF.

The chain employs TRBV6-5 and TRBJ2-7; TRBD1 might be the D (6 bases). The length of the CDR3 is 13 residues. Trimming pared 6 bases from V and 3 bases from J, leaving 12 bases between. Germline-derived CDR1 and CDR2 are MNHEY and SVGAGI. The CDR3 coding sequence is TGTGCCAGCAGCCGGGACACCTTCTACGAGCAGTACTTC. Amino acid sequence: CASSRDTFYEQYF.

This clone was counted between two and nine times. CDR3: CASSLGLAYNEQFF. In DNA, the CDR3 is TGTGCCAGCAGCTTGGGACTGGCCTACAATGAGCAGTTCTTC. The V gene is TRBV5-8, the J gene TRBJ2-1; D ambiguous. Germline CDR1 SGHTS, CDR2 YDEGEE. V was trimmed by 0 bases and J by 2 bases, leaving 6 bases between them. This CDR3 has 14 residues. The full variable domain, in which reference TRBV5-8 and TRBJ2-1 provide the parts outside the CDR3, is EAGVTQSPTHLIKTRGQQATLRCSPISGHTSVYWYQQALGLGLQFLLWYDEGEERNRGNFPPRFSGRQFPNYSSELNVNALELEDSALYLCASSLGLAYNEQFFGPGTRLTVL.

The J gene is TRBJ2-1, the V gene TRBV3-1 (or the pseudogene TRBV3-2); 11 bases agree with TRBD2. Germline values: CDR1 LGHDT, CDR2 YNNKEL (reference sequence). The CDR3 runs to 17 residues. Trimming removed 1 base from V and 6 bases from J; junction bases left unmatched: 8. The CDR3 is CASSQAILAGGGNEQFF. CDR3 coding DNA: TGTGCCAGCAGCCAAGCTATTCTAGCGGGAGGAGGCAATGAGCAGTTCTTC.

V gene TRBV2 combines with J gene TRBJ2-1, with TRBD1 identical over 9 bases. CDR1 is SNHLY and CDR2 is FYNNEI in the germline V gene. The CDR3 consists of 13 residues. V was pared by 8 bases and J by 10 bases, with 9 bases of the junction left unmatched. The CDR3 is CASCRDRAAEQFF. The CDR3 coding sequence is TGTGCCAGCTGCAGGGACAGGGCGGCCGAGCAGTTCTTC.

V is TRBV6-1 and J is TRBJ2-5, with no clear D. Trimming shortened V by 3 bases and J by 2 bases, and 10 bases separated the two germline ends. CDR1 MNHNS and CDR2 SASEGT come from the germline V gene. The CDR3 is made up of 14 amino acids. The CDR3 DNA sequence: TGTGCCAGCAGTGAGTTATGGCAGCAAGAGACCCAGTACTTC. Its protein is CASSELWQQETQYF.

The gene calls are TRBV10-3 and TRBJ2-1, with TRBD2 matching 9 bases. Trimming at V came to 6 bases and at J to 4 bases, leaving 4 bases not matched to a gene. The CDR3 loop spans 14 amino acids. Germline CDR1 reads ENHRY; CDR2 reads SYGVKD. CDR3 sequence reads: CAISSSGTYNEQFF. The CDR3 DNA reads as TGTGCCATCAGCTCTAGCGGGACTTACAATGAGCAGTTCTTC.